These T cell receptor beta chains were read from a single sample in a study of beta chain features in type 1 diabetes. Sequenced by immunoSEQ multiplex PCR; TCRdb stores in-frame clones only, minus some. The sample lists hundreds of thousands of clones; 15% were seen once. The sample was naive CD4+ T cells from blood. These receptors all come from a man aged 18 to 29 with type 1 diabetes. The CDR3 runs from the conserved cysteine through the conserved F or W. The D gene is left open where the match is weak. Clone size is shown for a subset of rows, as once, few, many or a class of expanded clone.

>TRBJ1-2|TRBV18|few|NA
CATSGGHGNYGYTF
TGTGCCACCTCTGGGGGACACGGTAACTATGGCTACACCTTC
>TRBJ1-2|TRBV5-6|few|TRBD1
CASSPRGQEGYTF
TGTGCCAGCAGCCCTAGGGGGCAGGAGGGCTACACCTTC
>TRBJ1-1|TRBV6-5|few|NA
CASSYSPQGDTEAFF
TGTGCCAGCAGTTACTCTCCCCAGGGCGACACTGAAGCTTTCTTT
>TRBJ2-3|TRBV19|few|NA
CASSTRSYTQYF
TGTGCCAGTAGTACAAGGAGTTATACGCAGTATTTT
>TRBJ2-1|TRBV14|few|NA
CASSYYNEQFF
TGTGCCAGCAGCTACTACAATGAGCAGTTCTTC
>TRBJ2-5|TRBV6-6|few|TRBD2
CASSYLPSGGGGTQYF
TGTGCCAGCAGTTACCTCCCTAGCGGGGGCGGGGGGACCCAGTACTTC
>TRBJ2-5|TRBV7-2|NA|TRBD1
CASSFLVTGGGWETQYF
TGTGCCAGCAGCTTTCTGGTGACAGGGGGCGGATGGGAGACCCAGTACTTC
>TRBJ2-5|TRBV2|NA|TRBD1
CASSATTGLETQYF
TGTGCCAGCAGTGCTACGACAGGGCTGGAGACCCAGTACTTC
>TRBJ2-1|TRBV7-2|NA|NA
CASSQVNEQFF
TGTGCCAGCAGCCAGGTGAATGAGCAGTTCTTC
>TRBJ2-3|TRBV6-5|NA|NA
CASSYSTIQYF
TGTGCCAGCAGTTACTCGACAATACAGTATTTT
>TRBJ2-5|TRBV28|few|NA
CASSRRGRRSTQETQYF
TGTGCCAGCAGCCGCAGGGGCCGACGGTCGACTCAAGAGACCCAGTACTTC
>TRBJ2-5|TRBV5-1|few|NA
CASSLYQEVWRETQYF
TGCGCCAGCAGCTTGTATCAGGAGGTTTGGCGAGAGACCCAGTACTTC
>TRBJ1-2|TRBV11-2|few|NA
CASSYFGTNYGYTF
TGTGCCAGCAGCTACTTTGGGACAAACTATGGCTACACCTTC
>TRBJ1-1|TRBV5-1|NA|NA
CASSLVRGTEAFF
TGCGCCAGCAGCTTGGTTAGGGGCACTGAAGCTTTCTTT
>TRBJ2-3|TRBV6-1|NA|NA
CASSEVGTTDTQYF
TGTGCCAGCAGTGAAGTTGGCACCACAGATACGCAGTATTTT
>TRBJ2-1|TRBV4-3|few|TRBD2
CASSPATAVGGNEQFF
TGCGCCAGCAGCCCGGCCACGGCAGTCGGGGGGAATGAGCAGTTCTTC
>TRBJ2-7|TRBV27|NA|NA
CASSSTPPHEQYF
TGTGCCAGCAGTTCCACACCCCCCCACGAGCAGTACTTC
>TRBJ2-1|TRBV14|few|TRBD2
CASSQERTSRYNEQFF
TGTGCCAGCAGCCAAGAACGGACTAGCCGATACAATGAGCAGTTCTTC
>TRBJ2-7|TRBV28|NA|NA
CASYGTPSSEQYF
TGTGCCAGCTACGGGACTCCTAGTAGCGAGCAGTACTTC
>TRBJ2-5|TRBV27|few|TRBD1
CASSLWARGQGFTQTQYF
TGTGCCAGCAGTTTATGGGCCAGGGGGCAAGGTTTCACCCAGACCCAGTACTTC
>TRBJ1-1|TRBV19|few|NA
CASLLSGNTEAFF
TGTGCCAGTCTCCTCTCGGGGAACACTGAAGCTTTCTTT
>TRBJ2-5|TRBV6-5|few|NA
CASSYFDSGSGETQYF
TGTGCCAGCAGTTACTTCGACTCGGGATCGGGAGAGACCCAGTACTTC
>TRBJ2-3|TRBV18|few|NA
CASSPGVRGTDTQYF
TGTGCCAGCTCACCAGGGGTCAGGGGCACAGATACGCAGTATTTT
>TRBJ2-5|TRBV7-2|few|TRBD2
CASSLTATSGLVETQYF
TGTGCCAGCAGCTTAACTGCGACTAGCGGGTTGGTGGAGACCCAGTACTTC
>TRBJ2-1|TRBV6-4|NA|TRBD2
CASSAGGGKFYNEQFF
TGTGCCAGCAGCGCCGGGGGAGGGAAATTCTACAATGAGCAGTTCTTC
>TRBJ2-6|TRBV4-2|few|NA
CASSQVLGDSGANVLTF
TGTGCCAGCAGCCAAGTTTTAGGAGACTCTGGGGCCAACGTCCTGACTTTC
>TRBJ1-2|TRBV7-2|few|NA
CASSPFQGYTF
TGTGCCAGCAGCCCCTTTCAGGGGTACACCTTC
>TRBJ2-7|TRBV28|few|NA
CASTPEGGPRAYEQYF
TGTGCCAGCACTCCCGAAGGAGGGCCCCGTGCCTACGAGCAGTACTTC
>TRBJ2-2|TRBV4-3|few|NA
CASSPGGVNTGELFF
TGCGCCAGCAGCCCCGGGGGTGTGAACACCGGGGAGCTGTTTTTT
>TRBJ1-1|TRBV30|few|TRBD1
CAWRAGTGPTEAFF
TGTGCCTGGAGGGCCGGGACAGGGCCGACTGAAGCTTTCTTT
>TRBJ2-4|TRBV2|NA|NA
CASSERARPYF
TGTGCCAGCAGTGAAAGAGCTCGCCCGTACTTC
>TRBJ2-2|TRBV4-1|few|NA
CASSLMATPNTGELFF
TGCGCCAGCAGCCTAATGGCGACACCTAACACCGGGGAGCTGTTTTTT
>TRBJ1-1|TRBV2|NA|NA
CASRMGQGTEAFF
TGTGCCAGCAGGATGGGGCAGGGCACTGAAGCTTTCTTT
>TRBJ1-2|TRBV28|once|TRBD1
CASSLPSVKGTGGIRGGYTF
TGTGCCAGCAGTTTACCCTCCGTCAAGGGGACAGGGGGGATCAGGGGTGGCTACACCTTC
>TRBJ1-3|TRBV6-5|NA|NA
CASSGQAGNTIYF
TGTGCCAGCAGCGGCCAGGCTGGAAACACCATATATTTT
>TRBJ1-2|TRBV5-4|NA|NA
CASSLSGHRRVGYTF
TGTGCCAGCAGCTTGTCCGGCCACAGGAGGGTAGGCTACACCTTC
>TRBJ1-3|TRBV11-2|few|NA
CASSSLGQGNTIYF
TGTGCCAGCAGCTCTCTTGGACAGGGAAACACCATATATTTT
>TRBJ2-3|TRBV28|few|TRBD2
CASSSLTSGRAAGDTQYF
TGTGCCAGCAGTTCCCTGACTAGCGGGAGGGCCGCAGGAGATACGCAGTATTTT
>TRBJ2-5|TRBV30|NA|NA
CAWAEGRETQYF
TGTGCCTGGGCAGAAGGGAGAGAGACCCAGTACTTC
>TRBJ2-7|TRBV6-6|NA|NA
CASSYGQRGNEQYF
TGTGCCAGCAGTTACGGACAGAGAGGGAACGAGCAGTACTTC
>TRBJ2-3|TRBV5-1|NA|NA
CASSPSGGGGDTQYF
TGCGCCAGCAGCCCGTCGGGCGGTGGAGGAGATACGCAGTATTTT
>TRBJ2-3|TRBV2|few|TRBD2
CASSPPSGSGTDTQYF
TGTGCCAGCAGTCCACCTAGCGGGAGTGGAACAGATACGCAGTATTTT
>TRBJ2-7|TRBV5-6|NA|NA
CASSLGGLSSYEQYF
TGTGCCAGCAGCTTGGGAGGGCTAAGCTCCTACGAGCAGTACTTC
>TRBJ2-7|TRBV7-6|few|TRBD2
CASSLGVLAGAYEQYF
TGTGCCAGCAGCTTAGGGGTGCTAGCGGGAGCCTACGAGCAGTACTTC
>TRBJ2-5|TRBV20-1|few|TRBD2
CSASGRETQYF
TGCAGTGCTTCCGGGAGGGAGACCCAGTACTTC
>TRBJ1-2|TRBV2|few|NA
CASSVGAWDGYTF
TGTGCCAGCAGTGTGGGGGCTTGGGATGGCTACACCTTC
>TRBJ2-7|TRBV19|few|TRBD2
CASSIALAGRGYEQYF
TGTGCCAGTAGTATCGCTTTGGCCGGGAGGGGTTACGAGCAGTACTTC
>TRBJ2-1|TRBV9|NA|NA
CASSVSGPISYNEQFF
TGTGCCAGCAGCGTTTCAGGGCCGATCTCCTACAATGAGCAGTTCTTC
>TRBJ1-1|TRBV5-1|few|NA
CASSLVGENTEAFF
TGCGCCAGCAGCTTGGTCGGGGAGAACACTGAAGCTTTCTTT
>TRBJ2-3|TRBV4-2|NA|TRBD2
CASSTTRAGGPDTQYF
TGTGCCAGCAGCACGACTAGGGCGGGAGGGCCAGATACGCAGTATTTT
>TRBJ2-1|TRBV5-1|few|NA
CASSLARPLYNEQFF
TGCGCCAGCAGCCTGGCTAGGCCCCTATACAATGAGCAGTTCTTC
>TRBJ1-2|TRBV4-1|NA|TRBD1
CASSQDVDRGGYGYTF
TGCGCCAGCAGCCAAGATGTGGACAGGGGCGGCTATGGCTACACCTTC